This is a list of T cell receptor beta chains from one sample in a study of Tregs in tolerant kidney transplant recipients. TCRdb keeps only in-frame clones here, not all; method: immunoSEQ multiplex PCR. The sample lists about 46,000 clones, roughly 89% occurring once. The sample taken for sequencing was Tregs from blood. These receptors came from a human donor in good health. Both conserved end residues are part of each CDR3. Fields, in order: D gene, J gene, clone size, V gene, CDR3 protein, CDR3 DNA. D genes are given only for firm matches. Size values are once, few and many counts, or a class for expanded clones, and some rows have none.

TRBD1 | TRBJ2-5 | - | TRBV18 | CASSPDRVRETQYF | TGTGCCAGCTCACCGGACAGGGTTCGGGAGACCCAGTACTTC
- | TRBJ2-5 | - | TRBV11-3 | CASSLGRGSEETQYF | TGTGCCAGCAGCTTGGGGCGAGGGTCGGAGGAGACCCAGTACTTC
- | TRBJ2-5 | - | TRBV2 | CASMVQGQETQYF | TGTGCCAGCATGGTGCAAGGGCAAGAGACCCAGTACTTC
TRBD1 | TRBJ1-1 | - | TRBV19 | CASRDRGRSVNTEAFF | TGTGCCAGTCGGGACAGGGGGCGGTCAGTAAACACTGAAGCTTTCTTT
TRBD2 | TRBJ2-1 | - | TRBV10-2 | CASIVSGRASYNEQFF | TGCGCCAGCATAGTAAGCGGGAGGGCCTCCTACAATGAGCAGTTCTTC
TRBD1 | TRBJ2-7 | - | TRBV5-3 | CARSPDRGIPFYEQYF | TGTGCCAGAAGCCCTGACAGGGGGATACCCTTCTACGAGCAGTACTTC
- | TRBJ2-2 | - | TRBV18 | CASSPPIGRTGELFF | TGTGCCAGCTCACCACCGATAGGGCGGACCGGGGAGCTGTTTTTT
- | TRBJ2-1 | - | TRBV21-1 | CASNPTPRTYNEQFF | TGTGCCAGCAACCCAACACCCAGAACATACAATGAGCAGTTCTTC
- | TRBJ1-1 | few | TRBV10-3 | CAISRADLGTEAFF | TGTGCCATCAGCCGGGCCGACCTGGGGACTGAAGCTTTCTTT
- | TRBJ2-1 | once | TRBV5-1 | CASSLAPGAGDEQFF | TGCGCCAGCAGCTTGGCGCCGGGGGCGGGCGATGAGCAGTTCTTC
- | TRBJ2-5 | - | TRBV5-1 | CASSLGQVSETQYF | TGCGCCAGCAGCTTGGGTCAAGTTTCCGAGACCCAGTACTTC
- | TRBJ1-5 | - | TRBV15 | CATSRDLLRGVVGNQPQHF | TGTGCCACCAGCAGAGATCTACTTAGGGGGGTGGTAGGTAATCAGCCCCAGCATTTT
- | TRBJ2-7 | - | TRBV7-9 | CASTTALAHSYEQYF | TGTGCCAGCACCACCGCCCTAGCTCACTCCTACGAGCAGTACTTC
- | TRBJ1-5 | - | TRBV5-6 | CASSLSGRPHQPQHF | TGTGCCAGCAGCTTGAGTGGCAGACCTCATCAGCCCCAGCATTTT
- | TRBJ1-2 | - | TRBV9 | CASSGDYYGYTF | TGTGCCAGCAGCGGGGACTACTATGGCTACACCTTC
- | TRBJ1-2 | - | TRBV6-5 | CASGSPSGYTF | TGTGCCAGCGGCTCCCCGTCGGGCTACACCTTC
- | TRBJ2-1 | - | TRBV5-1 | CASSSTTGPHNEQFF | TGCGCCAGCAGCTCTACAACCGGGCCTCACAATGAGCAGTTCTTC
- | TRBJ2-7 | - | TRBV16 | CASSPMRVSSYEQYF | TGTGCCAGCAGCCCAATGAGGGTTAGCTCCTACGAGCAGTACTTC
- | TRBJ1-1 | - | TRBV7-8 | CASSLRAGVNTEAFF | TGTGCCAGCAGCTTAAGGGCCGGAGTGAACACTGAAGCTTTCTTT
- | TRBJ2-6 | - | TRBV11-2 | CASSSSGSGANVLTF | TGTGCCAGCAGCTCTTCGGGGTCTGGGGCCAACGTCCTGACTTTC
TRBD2 | TRBJ2-2 | - | TRBV19 | CASSTGLAGNTGELFF | TGTGCCAGTAGTACGGGACTAGCGGGGAACACCGGGGAGCTGTTTTTT
TRBD1 | TRBJ1-4 | - | TRBV5-1 | CASSLGGTGNEKLFF | TGCGCCAGCAGCTTGGGTGGGACAGGGAATGAAAAACTGTTTTTT